This T cell receptor beta chain was documented in a study of blood T cell repertoires in COVID-19 (dated by TCRdb to 2020 to 2021). Some background on the complete study: Samples covering the acute and convalescent phases of COVID-19 were provided by collaborators in the United States, Italy and Spain. HLA class I and class II types, where available, came from metadata supplied by the sample provider rather than from assay-based typing. Sample metadata almost always included a de-identified subject ID, COVID-19 status, age in years and sex. The samples were drawn from the first 160 participants of the ongoing ImmuneRACE study and from 1,254 subjects provided by 6 global collaborators. The material from the prospective study consisted of cDNA or gDNA derived from T cells, B-cell-depleted T cells, or PBMCs. The repertoires were made available in a free public database intended to serve as a resource for research on the immune response to SARS-CoV-2. Deeply sampled blood TCRbeta repertoires from subjects exposed to, actively infected with, or recovered from COVID-19 were included in the dataset. Overall results and qualifications from the work: How much clinical and demographic metadata was included differed by source and by participant, and the metadata was provided uncurated.

TCRbeta CDR3 regions were amplified from genomic DNA by means of the immunoSEQ Assay, a bias-controlled multiplex PCR. In the authors' own workflow: Nucleated cell counts per sample were estimated from amplification of reference gene primers within the assay. Sequence reads were collapsed and filtered to measure the absolute abundance of every unique TCRbeta CDR3 rearrangement. For each sample, productive Simpson clonality was calculated by taking the square root of Simpson's diversity index across productive rearrangements. TCRdb re-hosts the immuneACCESS table, in-frame sequences only. Its copies lack some clones; in the studies checked, an unresolved V gene accounts for under half of them, and the cause for the rest is not known. V and J calls and clone size are copied from that table; D and trimming were computed from the DNA. The sample yields 200,000 to 250,000 clones; more than 70% were counted once. The top ten clones comprise about 2.5% of the sample.

Each collaborating institution followed its own protocols to collect whole blood in K2EDTA tubes. Collaborator samples were shipped for TCRbeta analysis as frozen whole blood, isolated PBMCs, or DNA extracted from either sample type. For CDR1 and CDR2, the germline V gene lists SGDLS and YYNGEE. Measured from the cysteine to the phenylalanine, the CDR3 is 11 residues long. Only the CDR3 portion is preserved as DNA: 33 bases, with reading frame beginning at the first base. V loses 6 bases, J loses 7 bases, and the germline ends lie 8 bases apart. For this clone: Its antigen target is currently unknown. Within one base of it there is no much larger clone, and no base qualities were kept.

What was sequenced was peripheral blood. This clonotype was obtained from a woman in her sixties or seventies with acute or convalescent COVID-19. The receptor chain draws on TRBV9 and TRBJ2-1; the D gene cannot be named for sure. In nucleotides, the sequence is TGTGCCAGCAAAAAAGAGAATGAGCAGTTCTTC. Its product reads: CASKKENEQFF.